This T cell receptor (beta chain) is drawn from a study of monozygotic twins with inflammatory bowel disease (dated by TCRdb to the late 2010s). Some background on the complete study: A total of roughly 28 monozygotic twin pairs were included in the full study, comprising nine German pairs (four IBD-concordant, five IBD-discordant) and 19 IBD-discordant Danish pairs. The search for disease-associated traits relied mainly on comparing IBD patients with their genetically identical healthy co-twins within discordant pairs. Each individual had, on average, about 151 000 unique TCRalpha sequences and 181 000 unique TCRbeta sequences available for analysis.

Points the paper makes about the study in general: The results gave no support for a single strong signal or clonotype linked to IBD. Different T cell subtypes could not be distinguished in the analysis. Background noise and inter-individual variability may have been introduced into the repertoires by the differing immunosuppressive treatments among patients. Compared with healthy twins, IBD patients shared fewer clonotypes with other individuals, and the difference was most pronounced in patients with signs of disease activity. No difference in repertoire similarity was observed between concordant and discordant twins, possibly owing to limited statistical power. TCRbeta repertoire diversity, by inverse Simpson index, was decreased in IBD patients compared with their healthy co-twins.

On this clonotype: Its cognate antigen has yet to be identified.

The CDR3 spans 13 residues, from the cysteine through the phenylalanine. No DNA is given. In the germline V gene (reference sequence), CDR1 corresponds to DFQATT and CDR2 to SNEGSKA. The method was 5' RACE. For each TCR library, roughly 3,600 ng of total RNA was used. For each sample, cDNA was synthesized in eight separate reactions using SMARTScribe reverse transcriptase. During cDNA synthesis, template switching introduced unique molecular identifiers that contained a 6-nucleotide sample barcode. Amplification of TCRalpha and TCRbeta cDNA involved two nested PCRs of 16 and 9 cycles, and each PCR was followed by bead purification. Before amplification, the cDNA was both treated with uracil DNA-glycosylase and purified with the QIAquick PCR purification kit. The second PCR was the step at which Illumina TruSeq-compatible adapters and sample-specific barcodes were added. TapeStation and Qubit were used to check library quality and concentration, and 5 to 6.5 ng of each library went into the pool. The pooled libraries were sequenced with 2 x 100 bp reads and custom sequencing primers on an Illumina HiSeq2500 single-index Rapid Run. On the study's bioinformatics: MiGEC version 1.2.6 was used for UMI-based consensus assembly to correct PCR and sequencing errors. MiXCR version 2.1.1 was used for V(D)J alignment, clonotype assembly and CDR3 extraction. Normalisation of gene usage, clonotype sharing and MAIT/NKT TCR abundance was achieved by analysing the top 1000, 10 000 and 20 000 clonotypes per sample. After downsampling to 27 000 UMIs, diversity was calculated as the inverse Simpson index using the vegan R package. Paired Mann-Whitney U tests were applied to discordant twin pairs, and Benjamini-Hochberg correction was used for multiple testing. TCRdb reprocessed the reads and provides one entry for every CDR3 protein sequence; no DNA is given. None of the V and J calls come from the authors' own analysis; TCRdb made them. The record for this sample contains roughly 150,000 distinct CDR3 sequences. The top ten hold roughly 1.2% of the sample.

From each donor, a roughly 2.7 ml peripheral blood sample was collected into PAXgene tubes and kept at -80 degrees C. Without T cell sorting, total RNA was isolated from whole blood using the PAXgene blood miRNA kit on an automated QIAcube. Deep TCRalpha and TCRbeta repertoire profiling with unique molecular barcoding was performed on peripheral blood of monozygotic twin pairs concordant or discordant for inflammatory bowel disease. Smoking habits were recorded for all twin pairs, with individuals classified as current, former or never smokers. The source is a human donor with ulcerative colitis or Crohn's disease, or a healthy co-twin of an affected twin (not recorded which). The material sequenced was blood. The chain is encoded by TRBV20-1 joined to TRBJ2-4; TCRdb's D call, TRBD2, is unchecked because there is no DNA. The encoded CDR3 is CSARGPFPNIQYF.